What follows are 13 T cell receptor beta chains derived from one specimen sequenced in a study of cytomegalovirus exposure and HLA in healthy donors. PCR employed 60 Vbeta and 13 Jbeta primers. Assay: immunoSEQ multiplex PCR; the TCRdb copy retains only in-frame clones and omits some. The table shows about 140,000 clones, with approximately 70% occurring only once. Specimen: PBMCs. The origin of the receptors is a woman aged 55-69 years in good health and CMV-seronegative.

The chain links TRBV5-4 to TRBJ2-3; TRBD2 aligns across 9 bases. V was clipped by 0 bases and J by 6 bases; unmatched bases: 11. The CDR3 loop spans 17 amino acids. CDR1 SGHNT and CDR2 YYREEE come from the germline V gene (reference sequence). CDR3 coding DNA: TGTGCCAGCAGCTTGGTTTCTGCGGGGGGGCTGGGGGATACGCAGTATTTT. This gives the protein CASSLVSAGGLGDTQYF. The whole variable domain, filled in from reference TRBV5-4 and TRBJ2-3, reads ETGVTQSPTHLIKTRGQQVTLRCSSQSGHNTVSWYQQALGQGPQFIFQYYREEENGRGNFPPRFSGLQFPNYSSELNVNALELDDSALYLCASSLVSAGGLGDTQYFGPGTRLTVL.

This chain joins TRBV9 and TRBJ2-2, with 9 positions matching TRBD1. Trimming cost V 0 bases and J 3 bases; bases outside gene matches: 0. Germline V lookup: CDR1 SGDLS, CDR2 YYNGEE. The CDR3 sequence is 15 residues long. The CDR3 coding sequence is TGTGCCAGCAGCGTAGGGACAGGGGACACCGGGGAGCTGTTTTTT. The encoded protein is CASSVGTGDTGELFF.

The chain couples TRBV7-2 to TRBJ2-5; D unclear. In germline, CDR1 is SGHTA, CDR2 FQGNSA. The CDR3 sequence is 14 residues long. V was shortened by 0 bases and J by 2 bases, with 7 bases between the two germline ends. This CDR3 reads CASSLAALQETQYF. The CDR3 nucleotides read TGTGCCAGCAGCTTAGCAGCGTTACAAGAGACCCAGTACTTC.

The rearrangement uses TRBV10-3 and TRBJ2-7, with D hard to call. This CDR3 is built from 12 residues. The germline V gene has CDR1 ENHRY and CDR2 SYGVKD. The V and J ends lost 1 base and 2 bases respectively, with 3 bases between them. CDR3 nucleotide sequence: TGTGCCATCAGTGAGTATACCTACGAGCAGTACTTC. As protein: CAISEYTYEQYF.

This clone has only a few counts. This chain links TRBV19 with TRBJ2-7; no clear D. The CDR3 has 11 residues. The V end was cut by 4 bases, the J end by 4 bases, with 5 bases between. Germline V gene data show CDR1 as LNHDA and CDR2 as SQIVND (reference sequence). CDR3 bases: TGTGCCAGTAGTACCGCGTACGAGCAGTACTTC. It yields the protein CASSTAYEQYF. Filled out from reference TRBV19 and TRBJ2-7, the complete variable domain reads DGGITQSPKYLFRKEGQNVTLSCEQNLNHDAMYWYRQDPGQGLRLIYYSQIVNDFQKGDIAEGYSVSREKKESFPLTVTSAQKNPTAFYLCASSTAYEQYFGPGTRLTVT.

V and J are TRBV9 and TRBJ1-6; D is uncertain. Germline V gene sequence: CDR1 SGDLS, CDR2 YYNGEE. The CDR3 is made up of 13 amino acids. Deletions cut 1 base from V and 5 bases from J, with 4 bases between. The CDR3 DNA is TGTGCCAGCAGCGTACGGGATAATTCACCCCTCCACTTT. This translates into CASSVRDNSPLHF. Full variable domain (outside the CDR3, taken from reference TRBV9 and TRBJ1-6): DSGVTQTPKHLITATGQRVTLRCSPRSGDLSVYWYQQSLDQGLQFLIQYYNGEERAKGNILERFSAQQFPDLHSELNLSSLELGDSALYFCASSVRDNSPLHFGNGTRLTVT.

The chain carries TRBV4-1 and TRBJ2-7; TRBD2 aligns across 8 bases. The CDR3 is 16 amino acids. CDR1 and CDR2 (germline): MGHRA, YSYEKL. Losses at the gene ends were 0 bases for V and 4 bases for J; bases not matched to a gene: 8. CDR3 loop: CASSQEETSGLYEQYF. CDR3 DNA: TGCGCCAGCAGCCAAGAGGAAACTAGCGGTTTATACGAGCAGTACTTC.

The V call is TRBV18, the J call TRBJ1-1; 7 bases fit TRBD1. The CDR3 consists of 15 residues. Germline assignment: CDR1 KGHSH and CDR2 LQKENI. The trim removed 3 bases at V and 0 bases at J, leaving 4 bases unmatched. The CDR3 sequence is CASSPKDRMNTEAFF. CDR3 sequence (DNA): TGTGCCAGCTCACCTAAGGACAGGATGAACACTGAAGCTTTCTTT.

The rearrangement links TRBV7-9 to TRBJ2-5; possible D gene TRBD2, 5 bases. The germline CDR1 and CDR2 sequences are SEHNR and FQNEAQ (reference sequence). The CDR3 is 14 amino acids. Deletions cut 1 base from V and 3 bases from J, with 9 bases between. DNA of the CDR3: TGTGCCAGCAGCTTAGACGACGGGAAAGAGACCCAGTACTTC. This encodes CASSLDDGKETQYF.

This chain connects TRBV5-1 to TRBJ1-2, with TRBD1 as a possible D gene (6 bases). Germline values: CDR1 SGHRS, CDR2 YFSETQ. The V end lost 3 bases, the J end lost 8 bases, and 14 bases lay between the germline ends. This CDR3 spans 13 amino acids. CDR3 bases: TGCGCCAGCAGCTGGCGGGGGCTCGGAGGCTACACCTTC. Amino acids: CASSWRGLGGYTF.

The V and J genes are TRBV9 and TRBJ1-6; unclear D gene. V was clipped by 0 bases and J by 7 bases, with 5 bases between them. The V gene's germline CDR1 is SGDLS and CDR2 YYNGEE. The CDR3 runs to 13 residues. The CDR3 coding sequence is TGTGCCAGCAGCGTAGCCTCGAATTCACCCCTCCACTTT. Protein: CASSVASNSPLHF.

The rearrangement joins TRBV7-3 to TRBJ2-2, with 7 bases that match TRBD2. This CDR3 contains 15 residues. The V segment lost 2 bases and the J segment 4 bases; nucleotides outside the gene matches: 4. The germline V gene encodes CDR1 SGHTA and CDR2 FQGTGA. As DNA, the CDR3 is TGTGCCAGCAGCTTAGGCCGACTAGCCACCGGGGAGCTGTTTTTT. Its protein is CASSLGRLATGELFF.

The rearrangement links TRBV7-9 to TRBJ2-5; D unclear. Germline CDR1 reads SEHNR; CDR2 reads FQNEAQ (reference sequence). The V gene lost 4 bases and the J gene lost 5 bases, with 14 bases spanning the gap. The CDR3 has 14 residues. CDR3 loop: CASSSSWSVETQYF. CDR3 coding DNA: TGTGCCAGCAGCTCCTCCTGGTCAGTTGAGACCCAGTACTTC.